The 16 T cell receptor beta chains presented below share a single source sample, sequenced in a study of radiation and T cells in renal cell carcinoma. Clones were read by immunoSEQ multiplex PCR, and TCRdb kept only the in-frame ones, dropping some. This table has over 85,000 clones, approximately 80% appearing once. Specified time point: baseline pretreatment blood. Treatment given: 15 Gy SBRT to primary tumor, nephrectomy 4 weeks later. The sequenced sample was blood, obtained from a patient whose treatment included radiotherapy and nephrectomy. Every receptor here comes from a man aged 55 to 69 with renal cell carcinoma.

This clone was seen a few times. This chain uses TRBV29-1 with TRBJ1-1; D remains ambiguous. V was trimmed by 4 bases and J by 4 bases, leaving 7 bases between them. Germline assignment: CDR1 SQVTM and CDR2 ANQGSEA. The CDR3 sequence is 11 residues long. The CDR3 nucleotides read TGCAGCGTTGGGGTGAGCACTGAAGCTTTCTTT. Protein: CSVGVSTEAFF.

The chain uses TRBV29-1 and TRBJ2-2; D may correspond to TRBD1 or TRBD2 (5 bases each). This CDR3 spans 13 amino acids. V lost 5 bases and J 6 bases, leaving 13 bases between the germline ends. From germline, CDR1 is SQVTM and CDR2 ANQGSEA. As DNA, the CDR3 is TGCAGCGTTTTGAAAGGGGACGCCGGGGAGCTGTTTTTT. Its protein product is CSVLKGDAGELFF.

This clone came up once. The rearrangement uses TRBV6-5 and TRBJ2-7, with TRBD2 matching 7 bases. Germline V gives CDR1 MNHEY, CDR2 SVGAGI. With 4 bases clipped from V and 0 bases from J, the junction kept 3 bases outside the gene matches. The length of the CDR3 is 14 residues. The CDR3 region is CASSFGGSSYEQYF. The CDR3 DNA follows: TGTGCCAGCAGTTTCGGGGGGAGCTCCTACGAGCAGTACTTC.

V and J are TRBV5-4 and TRBJ1-2, with TRBD1 identical over 9 bases. This CDR3 is 18 amino acids long. The germline CDR1 and CDR2 sequences are SGHNT and YYREEE (reference sequence). The ends lost 1 base at V and 1 base at J; junction bases unmatched: 11. CDR3 in DNA: TGTGCCAGCAGCTTGAGAGGGGGGACAGGGAGGGGTAACTATGGCTACACCTTC. Encoded protein: CASSLRGGTGRGNYGYTF.

The chain carries TRBV4-1 and TRBJ2-5, with 9 bases fitting TRBD2. This CDR3 has 13 residues. Trimming removed 8 bases from V and 2 bases from J; junction bases left unmatched: 3. The germline CDR1 and CDR2 sequences are MGHRA and YSYEKL. This CDR3 reads CASRLAGQETQYF. The CDR3 DNA sequence: TGCGCCAGCCGCCTAGCGGGACAAGAGACCCAGTACTTC.

The rearrangement uses TRBV9 and TRBJ2-1; the D gene could be TRBD1 or TRBD2 (5 bases each). Trimming removed 0 bases from V and 6 bases from J, with 16 bases in between. Per the germline V gene, CDR1 is SGDLS and CDR2 is YYNGEE. This CDR3 is built from 16 residues. The CDR3 DNA reads as TGTGCCAGCAGCGTAGATGGGAGCGTTGGGGGCAATGAGCAGTTCTTC. Protein sequence: CASSVDGSVGGNEQFF.

The chain couples TRBV30 to TRBJ1-1; D unclear. This CDR3 contains 10 residues. V shed 5 bases and J shed 12 bases, with 13 bases lying between them. Germline lookup yields CDR1 GTSNPN and CDR2 SVGIG (reference sequence). The CDR3 loop reads CAWEITQTFF. CDR3 nucleotides: TGTGCCTGGGAGATAACACAAACTTTCTTT.

The V and J genes are TRBV9 and TRBJ2-2; the D gene is possibly TRBD2 (5 bases). The ends were cut back, 0 bases at V and 1 base at J, with 10 bases in the middle. This CDR3 comprises 16 residues. CDR1 and CDR2 (germline): SGDLS, YYNGEE. CDR3 sequence: CASSVGASGNTGELFF. Here the CDR3 DNA reads TGTGCCAGCAGCGTAGGGGCGAGCGGGAACACCGGGGAGCTGTTTTTT.

The chain employs TRBV6-1 and TRBJ1-6; no definite D call. Germline loops: CDR1 MNHNS, CDR2 SASEGT. The CDR3 covers 14 residues. Trimming left V 5 bases short and J 6 bases short, with 11 bases between. The CDR3 nucleotides read TGTGCCAGCAGTCACAGTGAGGGTAATTCACCCCTCCACTTT. As protein: CASSHSEGNSPLHF.

This clone was recorded a few times. This chain connects TRBV6-1 to TRBJ2-1; 9 nucleotides match TRBD2. Losses at the gene ends were 1 base for V and 7 bases for J; bases not matched to a gene: 5. Germline V gene data show CDR1 as MNHNS and CDR2 as SASEGT. The CDR3 length is 15 residues. CDR3 sequence reads: CASSEVAGAWNEQFF. The DNA for the CDR3 is TGTGCCAGCAGTGAAGTAGCGGGAGCATGGAATGAGCAGTTCTTC.

V gene TRBV19 combines with J gene TRBJ2-3; D remains ambiguous. Germline-derived CDR1 and CDR2 are LNHDA and SQIVND (reference sequence). Trimming removed 3 bases from V and 5 bases from J, with 9 bases in between. This CDR3 is 13 amino acids long. CDR3 sequence reads: CASSILAEDTQYF. The CDR3, as DNA: TGTGCCAGTAGTATCTTGGCCGAAGATACGCAGTATTTT.

The chain combines TRBV19 with TRBJ1-1; D may be TRBD1 (6 bases). The CDR3 contains 15 residues. Germline values: CDR1 LNHDA, CDR2 SQIVND (reference sequence). V was cut by 7 bases and J by 2 bases, with 17 bases left in between. CDR3 sequence (DNA): TGTGCCAGTACCCCCAGGGGAAAAGGAAACACTGAAGCTTTCTTT. Protein: CASTPRGKGNTEAFF.

The chain carries TRBV11-3 and TRBJ2-1; 10 bases agree with TRBD2. The CDR3 has 13 amino acids. V was pared by 4 bases and J by 10 bases, with 4 bases of the junction left unmatched. Germline V gene sequence: CDR1 SGHNT, CDR2 YENEEA. The CDR3 DNA reads as TGTGCCAGCAGCTCCCGAGCGGGAGGGGAGCAGTTCTTC. This codes for CASSSRAGGEQFF.

The V gene is TRBV27, the J gene TRBJ2-2; TRBD1 matches at 8 bases. The germline V gene has CDR1 MNHEY and CDR2 SMNVEV (reference sequence). The J segment lost 3 bases and the V segment lost 6 bases, leaving 3 bases of the junction unmatched. This CDR3 spans 14 amino acids. The CDR3 spells CASRYRGDTGELFF. DNA of the CDR3: TGTGCCAGCAGGTACAGGGGGGACACCGGGGAGCTGTTTTTT.

This sequence joins TRBV27 and TRBJ2-7; D gene uncertain. In germline, CDR1 is MNHEY, CDR2 SMNVEV (reference sequence). This CDR3 region has 15 residues. Trimming cost V 5 bases and J 6 bases, with 20 bases left between them. In DNA, the CDR3 is TGTGCCAGCAGTGGCGAGATGGGTGGGCCCAGCGAGCAGTACTTC. Translated: CASSGEMGGPSEQYF.

This chain joins TRBV4-2 and TRBJ1-5, with D possibly TRBD1 on 5 matching bases. With 0 bases removed from V and 5 bases from J, the gap between germline ends came to 8 bases. The CDR3 covers 14 residues. In germline, CDR1 is LGHNA, CDR2 YNFKEQ. CDR3 bases: TGTGCCAGCAGCCAAGAAGTGGGGGATCAGCCCCAGCATTTT. The encoded protein is CASSQEVGDQPQHF.